The next 11 T cell receptor beta chains were all read from a single sample in a study of blood T cell repertoires in COVID-19. Generated by immunoSEQ multiplex PCR, the TCRdb table keeps only in-frame clones and is missing some. The table includes about 220,000 clones, around three quarters detected once. Specimen: peripheral blood. Every receptor here comes from a woman between 70 and 85 years old with acute or convalescent COVID-19.

The V gene is TRBV30, the J gene TRBJ2-5, with D possibly being TRBD1 (6 bases). The CDR3 totals 14 residues. V dropped 3 bases and J dropped 2 bases, with 13 bases sitting between them. Per the germline V gene, CDR1 is GTSNPN and CDR2 is SVGIG (reference sequence). The CDR3 coding sequence is TGTGCCTGGAGGTCCCCAGGGGCGCAAGAGACCCAGTACTTC. Residues: CAWRSPGAQETQYF.

The V gene is TRBV18, the J gene TRBJ2-1, with 8 bases aligning to TRBD2. V trimming: 0 bases; J trimming: 4 bases; junction bases outside the gene matches: 11. Germline values: CDR1 KGHSH, CDR2 LQKENI. CDR3 length: 18 residues. CDR3 DNA: TGTGCCAGCTCACCACCGAGCCGGGGGGGCGCTCCTTACAATGAGCAGTTCTTC. Residues: CASSPPSRGGAPYNEQFF. The entire variable domain, with the rest obtained from reference TRBV18 and TRBJ2-1, is as follows: NAGVMQNPRHLVRRRGQEARLRCSPMKGHSHVYWYRQLPEEGLKFMVYLQKENIIDESGMPKERFSAEFPKEGPSILRIQQVVRGDSAAYFCASSPPSRGGAPYNEQFFGPGTRLTVL.

This clone was counted once. This chain links TRBV2 with TRBJ2-5, with TRBD1 matching over 9 bases. The CDR3 totals 15 residues. V shed 6 bases, J shed 5 bases, and the junction held 10 bases outside the gene matches. The V gene's germline CDR1 is SNHLY and CDR2 FYNNEI. CDR3 DNA sequence: TGTGCCAGCAGCGCCGGACAGGGGAGGTTGGAGACCCAGTACTTC. Translated, it gives CASSAGQGRLETQYF. Full variable domain (remainder filled in from reference TRBV2 and TRBJ2-5): EPEVTQTPSHQVTQMGQEVILRCVPISNHLYFYWYRQILGQKVEFLVSFYNNEISEKSEIFDDQFSVERPDGSNFTLKIRSTKLEDSAMYFCASSAGQGRLETQYFGPGTRLLVL.

This chain connects TRBV5-1 to TRBJ1-1; 7 nucleotides align to TRBD1. Germline values: CDR1 SGHRS, CDR2 YFSETQ. V was clipped by 0 bases and J by 6 bases; unmatched bases: 2. The CDR3 is 13 amino acids. DNA of the CDR3: TGCGCCAGCAGCTTGGGGACAGGCGCTGAAGCTTTCTTT. Amino acids: CASSLGTGAEAFF.

The genes are TRBV5-6 and TRBJ2-1; no firm D call. The V gene's germline CDR1 is SGHDT and CDR2 YYEEEE. The CDR3 loop spans 14 amino acids. V lost 0 bases to trimming and J lost 6 bases, with 10 bases between them. The CDR3 loop reads CASSLAPPSNEQFF. DNA for the CDR3: TGTGCCAGCAGCTTGGCCCCTCCTTCCAATGAGCAGTTCTTC.

The chain carries TRBV5-1 and TRBJ1-1; possibly TRBD1 for D (6 bases). The CDR3 length is 14 residues. Germline V CDR1 and CDR2: SGHRS, YFSETQ. V lost 2 bases and J lost 2, with 10 bases in between. CDR3 residues: CASSLMDSNTEAFF. CDR3 DNA sequence: TGCGCCAGCAGCTTAATGGACAGTAACACTGAAGCTTTCTTT.

The chain joins TRBV7-2 to TRBJ2-1; 8 nucleotides agree with TRBD2. The CDR3 spans 15 residues. From germline, CDR1 is SGHTA and CDR2 FQGNSA. The trim removed 4 bases at V and 8 bases at J, leaving 10 bases unmatched. In DNA, the CDR3 is TGTGCCAGCAGCTCCAATAGCGGGGCCGTGTATGAGCAGTTCTTC. This encodes CASSSNSGAVYEQFF.

The chain's CDR3 is CSASQAGGLYNEQFF. The CDR3 DNA reads as TGCAGTGCTAGTCAGGCGGGGGGGCTGTACAATGAGCAGTTCTTC. The rearrangement links TRBV20-1 to TRBJ2-1; 9 positions agree with TRBD2. Germline CDR1 is DFQATT and CDR2 is SNEGSKA (reference sequence). The CDR3 extends over 15 amino acids. After removal of 3 bases from V and 4 bases from J, the junction contained 7 bases not matched to a gene.

The V call is TRBV7-9, the J call TRBJ2-2; TRBD1 might be the D (6 bases). V was clipped by 5 bases and J by 1 base, with 17 bases between them. Germline V lookup: CDR1 SEHNR, CDR2 FQNEAQ (reference sequence). CDR3 size: 17 residues. CDR3 amino acids: CASSLNGGRLNTGELFF. The CDR3 DNA follows: TGTGCCAGCAGCCTTAATGGGGGCAGACTGAACACCGGGGAGCTGTTTTTT.

The V and J genes are TRBV19 and TRBJ1-5; D unclear. CDR3 length: 16 amino acids. Germline V lookup: CDR1 LNHDA, CDR2 SQIVND (reference sequence). Trimming shortened V by 3 bases and J by 2 bases, and 14 bases separated the two germline ends. This CDR3 reads CASSINWAAGNQPQHF. The DNA of the CDR3 is TGTGCCAGTAGTATTAACTGGGCCGCCGGCAATCAGCCCCAGCATTTT.

This rearrangement joins TRBV6-5 to TRBJ1-2; TRBD1 might be the D (5 bases). Germline-derived CDR1 and CDR2 are MNHEY and SVGAGI. The CDR3 has 13 residues. Between the trimmed V and J ends, which lost 2 bases and 5 bases, there was a span of 9 bases. Here the CDR3 DNA reads TGTGCCAGCAGTTACAGGGGTGGATATGGCTACACCTTC. This encodes CASSYRGGYGYTF.